This T cell receptor (beta chain) was captured by sequencing in a study of cytomegalovirus exposure and HLA in healthy donors. Findings and limits, study-wide: Sequencing had likely introduced a cluster of highly shared sequence variants as an artifact. More clonal expansion characterized HLA-associated TCR beta chains than equally common others in a later analysis.

Comments on this clone: The antigen is not known.

PCR used 60 Vbeta primers and 13 Jbeta primers. Using immunoSEQ multiplex PCR, the repertoire was profiled, and TCRdb retains in-frame clones only, with some absent. The sample contains around 94,000 clones, roughly 77% of which appear only once. The TCR was taken from a human donor in good health. Sequencing input: PBMCs.

The CDR3 DNA follows: TGTGCCAGCAGTGACTTCCAAGAGACCCAGTACTTC. Its protein product is CASSDFQETQYF. This sequence joins TRBV28 and TRBJ2-5; no clear D. Germline CDR1 MDHEN, CDR2 SYDVKM. The CDR3 length is 12 residues. Trimming left V 5 bases short and J 1 base short, with 5 bases between.